Each of the 4 T cell receptor beta chains below was sequenced from the same sample in a study of radiation and T cells in renal cell carcinoma. Time point here: baseline pretreatment blood. As to treatment: 15 Gy SBRT to primary tumor, nephrectomy 4 weeks later. Profiling relied on immunoSEQ multiplex PCR, and the TCRdb table lists in-frame clones only, not all of them. The sample shows 40,000 to 50,000 clones, 75% to 85% of them seen only once. Here the sequenced sample was blood, taken from a patient whose treatment included radiotherapy and nephrectomy. The receptors originated from a woman in her seventies with renal cell carcinoma.

V and J are TRBV18 and TRBJ2-2; 7 bases are a match to TRBD1. CDR1 is KGHSH, CDR2 LQKENI, per germline. V dropped 6 bases and J dropped 2; count of bases not matched to a gene: 12. CDR3 length: 17 amino acids. CDR3 coding DNA: TGTGCCAGCTCCCTTTTTGTTCGGGACAGCAACACCGGGGAGCTGTTTTTT. Amino acid sequence: CASSLFVRDSNTGELFF. Full variable domain (remainder filled in from reference TRBV18 and TRBJ2-2): NAGVMQNPRHLVRRRGQEARLRCSPMKGHSHVYWYRQLPEEGLKFMVYLQKENIIDESGMPKERFSAEFPKEGPSILRIQQVVRGDSAAYFCASSLFVRDSNTGELFFGEGSRLTVL.

The chain has TRBV29-1 and TRBJ1-2; perhaps TRBD1 as D (6 bases). CDR3 length equals 13 residues. Germline V gene sequence: CDR1 SQVTM, CDR2 ANQGSEA. V lost 5 bases, J lost 2 bases, and 12 bases lay in between. The CDR3: CSVRDMENYGYTF. The CDR3 DNA reads as TGCAGCGTTCGGGACATGGAAAACTATGGCTACACCTTC.

The chain carries TRBV6-5 and TRBJ1-4; 7 nucleotides match TRBD1. The V segment lost 2 bases and the J segment 3 bases; nucleotides outside the gene matches: 3. This CDR3 is 15 amino acids long. Germline V CDR1 and CDR2: MNHEY, SVGAGI. CDR3 in DNA: TGTGCCAGCAGTTACATTCAGGGGGCTAATGAAAAACTGTTTTTT. It yields the protein CASSYIQGANEKLFF.

The chain recombines TRBV30 with TRBJ1-4, with D unclear. Trimming took 0 bases from V and 8 from J, leaving 4 bases between them. The CDR3 has 11 amino acids. The germline gives CDR1 GTSNPN, CDR2 SVGIG (reference sequence). The CDR3 sequence: CAWSVEEKLFF. In DNA form, the CDR3 reads TGTGCCTGGAGTGTAGAGGAAAAACTGTTTTTT.